This TCR beta chain was observed in a study of prognosis after radiotherapy for stage I lung cancer. Study summary: The patients included over 13 who had newly diagnosed primary stage I lung tumors, along with 4 to 6 others who had oligometastatic NSCLC after their primary tumor had been surgically resected. While 6 to 8 patients had squamous cell carcinoma tumors, the tumors of twelve were adenocarcinoma.

At least ten counts were recorded for this clonotype. Genomic DNA yielded TCR beta CDR3, amplified by two-round multiplex PCR. Round one of PCR was performed, and it used primers specific to each TRBV and TRBJ gene. Universal primers were what the second PCR round relied on. TCRdb independently ran MiXCR on the multiplex PCR reads; one entry per CDR3 protein. The profile shows under 35,000 distinct CDR3 sequences, around 40% of them singletons. Source: PBMCs, taken before or after stereotactic body radiation therapy (not recorded which). The TCR sequence derives from a donor aged 50 or older with non-small cell lung cancer.

CDR3 in DNA: TGTGCCAGCTCCCCATCGGCCTCGAGGGAGACCCAGTACTTC. Its translation: CASSPSASRETQYF. This chain connects TRBV18 to TRBJ2-5; D gene uncertain. CDR1 is KGHSH, CDR2 LQKENI, per germline. This CDR3 region has 14 residues. The ends were cut back, 6 bases at V and 5 bases at J, with 16 bases in the middle.